Detailed here is one TCR beta chain. Its specificity is unknown. The sample comes from a study of cytomegalovirus exposure and HLA in healthy donors. Whole-study findings and limits: Among TCR beta chains of equal frequency, HLA-associated ones were more clonally expanded in a later analysis.

V lost 6 bases and J lost 5, with 11 bases in between. Germline loops: CDR1 WSHSY, CDR2 SAAADI. The CDR3 length is 13 residues. The primer mix had 60 Vbeta and 13 Jbeta primers. The data were produced by immunoSEQ multiplex PCR, yet TCRdb's version contains in-frame clones alone and is incomplete. Of a few hundred thousand clones in the sample, roughly 80% were seen once. The donors (healthy individuals) were bone marrow donors. The chain couples TRBV10-2 to TRBJ1-5; D is perhaps TRBD1 (6 bases). Source material: PBMCs. The source is a man aged 25-45 years in good health and CMV-seronegative. The CDR3 loop reads CASSTGRDQPQHF. The CDR3, as DNA: TGCGCCAGCAGCACAGGGCGGGATCAGCCCCAGCATTTT.